Detailed here is one T cell receptor beta chain. Its antigen is still unknown. CD8+ and CD4+ T cells from blood underwent TCR beta sequencing. FACS was used to enrich TEMRA cells, whereas the CD8+ and CD4+ T cells were obtained by negative isolation. The data were obtained in a study of CD8 T cells in Susac syndrome. This CDR3 is 14 amino acids long. Between the trimmed V and J ends, which lost 2 bases and 5 bases, there was a span of 9 bases. The germline CDR1 and CDR2 sequences are SGHAT and FQNNGV. Broader study findings: The TCR sequencing and HLA analysis in the study involved a relatively small number of individuals, as the study acknowledged.

The authors reverse transcribed about 0.5 to 1 ug RNA with random hexamers. With immunoSEQ multiplex PCR, TCR beta CDR3 was amplified across 54 Vbeta and 13 Jbeta. Each CDR3 protein gets one entry after TCRdb re-called the immunoSEQ multiplex PCR reads with MiXCR. The table records some 200,000 distinct CDR3 sequences, approximately 94% of them present only once. This receptor was obtained from a human donor in good health. V and J are TRBV11-2 and TRBJ2-2; D not resolved. Sequenced sample: CD4+ T cells from PBMCs. Written as DNA, the CDR3 is TGTGCCAGCAGCTTATTAGTTTCTACCGGGGAGCTGTTTTTT. This translates into CASSLLVSTGELFF.